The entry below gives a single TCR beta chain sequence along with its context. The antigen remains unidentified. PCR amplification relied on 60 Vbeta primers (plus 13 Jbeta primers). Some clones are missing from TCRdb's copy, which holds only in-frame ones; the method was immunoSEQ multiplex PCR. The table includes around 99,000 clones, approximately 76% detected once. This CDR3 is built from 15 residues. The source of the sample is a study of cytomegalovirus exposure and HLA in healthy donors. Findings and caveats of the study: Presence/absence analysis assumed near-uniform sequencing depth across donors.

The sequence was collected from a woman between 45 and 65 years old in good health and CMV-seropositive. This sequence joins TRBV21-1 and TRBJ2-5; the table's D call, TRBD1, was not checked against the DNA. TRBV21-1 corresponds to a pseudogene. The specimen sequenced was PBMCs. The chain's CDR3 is CASSRTEGVVKTQYF. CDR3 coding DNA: TGTGCCAGCAGCAGGACTGAGGGGGTTGTAAAGACCCAGTACTTC.